This T cell receptor beta chain was sequenced for a study of blood T cell repertoires in COVID-19. For the study at large: The United States, Italy and Spain provided the acute and convalescent COVID-19 samples. T cells, B-cell-depleted T cells, or PBMCs provided the cDNA or gDNA that served as material.

In the original workflow: Reference gene primers were amplified, and this amplification served to estimate nucleated cell counts. Generated by immunoSEQ multiplex PCR, the TCRdb table keeps only in-frame clones and is missing some. D and trimming come from the DNA, and the V and J calls and clone size come from that table. The table includes about 360,000 clones, 81% detected once. The length of the CDR3 is 17 residues. Between the trimmed V and J ends, which lost 5 bases and 2 bases, there was a span of 21 bases. CDR1 is MNHNY, CDR2 SVGAGI, per germline (reference sequence). This TCR was sampled from a human donor with acute or convalescent COVID-19. The donor label of this sample is uncertain. This chain connects TRBV6-6 to TRBJ1-2; perhaps TRBD1 as D (6 bases). Sequencing was done on a sample of peripheral blood. The CDR3 sequence: CASSPSWAGAVNYGYTF. CDR3 nucleotide sequence: TGTGCCAGCAGTCCGTCTTGGGCGGGGGCCGTCAACTATGGCTACACCTTC.